A single sample gave rise to the 30 T cell receptor beta chains below, sequenced in a study of blood T cell repertoires in COVID-19. Sequenced by immunoSEQ multiplex PCR; TCRdb stores in-frame clones only, minus some. This table holds about 84,000 clones, about 83% found once. Sequencing was done on a sample of peripheral blood. These receptors came from a woman older than 75 with acute or convalescent COVID-19.

This chain uses TRBV28 with TRBJ1-4, with a possible D match to TRBD1 (6 bases). The CDR3 is made up of 13 amino acids. V was trimmed by 2 bases and J by 8 bases, leaving 9 bases between them. The germline CDR1 and CDR2 sequences are MDHEN and SYDVKM. The CDR3 sequence: CASSLTGYEKLFF. In DNA, the CDR3 is TGTGCCAGCAGTTTAACAGGGTACGAAAAACTGTTTTTT.

This chain joins TRBV7-9 and TRBJ1-6, with D hard to call. Germline assignment: CDR1 SEHNR and CDR2 FQNEAQ (reference sequence). V was shortened by 3 bases and J by 8 bases, with 11 bases between the two germline ends. CDR3 length: 14 residues. Here the CDR3 reads CASSFGPGDSPLHF. The CDR3 bases are TGTGCCAGCAGCTTTGGGCCCGGGGATTCACCCCTCCACTTT. The full variable domain, completed using reference TRBV7-9 and TRBJ1-6, is DTGVSQNPRHKITKRGQNVTFRCDPISEHNRLYWYRQTLGQGPEFLTYFQNEAQLEKSRLLSDRFSAERPKGSFSTLEIQRTEQGDSAMYLCASSFGPGDSPLHFGNGTRLTVT.

The V call is TRBV18, the J call TRBJ2-5, with TRBD1 matching 10 bases. CDR1 is KGHSH and CDR2 is LQKENI in the germline V gene. V shed 4 bases, J shed 5 bases, and the junction held 4 bases outside the gene matches. This CDR3 comprises 14 residues. This CDR3 is CASSLTGGWETQYF. The DNA for the CDR3 is TGTGCCAGCTCACTGACAGGGGGCTGGGAGACCCAGTACTTC.

The chain joins TRBV9 to TRBJ1-3; 7 nucleotides agree with TRBD1. J was trimmed by 4 bases and V by 1 base; bases with no gene match: 11. The CDR3 is 17 amino acids. Germline V gene sequence: CDR1 SGDLS, CDR2 YYNGEE. In DNA, the CDR3 is TGTGCCAGCAGCGTACCCGGGGACAGTCAAAACGGAAACACCATATATTTT. Its translation is CASSVPGDSQNGNTIYF. The full variable domain, completed using reference TRBV9 and TRBJ1-3, is DSGVTQTPKHLITATGQRVTLRCSPRSGDLSVYWYQQSLDQGLQFLIQYYNGEERAKGNILERFSAQQFPDLHSELNLSSLELGDSALYFCASSVPGDSQNGNTIYFGEGSWLTVV.

The chain couples TRBV27 to TRBJ2-5, with 16 bases identical to TRBD2. After removal of 4 bases from V and 4 bases from J, the junction contained 6 bases not matched to a gene. The CDR3 covers 17 residues. CDR1 MNHEY and CDR2 SMNVEV come from the germline V gene (reference sequence). The CDR3 nucleotides read TGTGCCAGCAGTTCCCCGGGACTAGCGGGAGGGCGAGAGACCCAGTACTTC. Translating it yields CASSSPGLAGGRETQYF.

The rearrangement uses TRBV11-2 and TRBJ2-5; the D gene is possibly TRBD1 (5 bases). The germline V and J ends were trimmed by 5 bases and 0 bases, with 13 bases remaining between them. The CDR3 covers 15 residues. CDR1 and CDR2 (germline): SGHAT, FQNNGV. CDR3 sequence reads: CASSRAAGYQETQYF. The DNA of the CDR3 is TGTGCCAGCAGCCGGGCCGCAGGGTACCAAGAGACCCAGTACTTC.

The chain combines TRBV28 with TRBJ2-7, with 9 bases fitting TRBD2. This CDR3 is 15 amino acids long. V lost 3 bases to trimming and J lost 4 bases; unmatched junction nucleotides: 7. CDR1 and CDR2 (germline): MDHEN, SYDVKM. The CDR3 loop reads CASSFRVAGVYEQYF. The CDR3, as DNA: TGTGCCAGCAGTTTCCGGGTAGCGGGAGTTTACGAGCAGTACTTC.

There are a few counts of this clone. CDR3 protein: CASSLEGTTEAFF. CDR3 in DNA: TGTGCCAGCAGCCTAGAGGGGACAACTGAAGCTTTCTTT. The chain has TRBV7-3 and TRBJ1-1; the D gene is possibly TRBD1 (6 bases). Germline V gives CDR1 SGHTA, CDR2 FQGTGA. Trimming took off 5 bases at V and 5 bases at J, with 12 bases between the two ends. This CDR3 has 13 amino acids.

The V and J genes are TRBV29-1 and TRBJ2-1; maybe TRBD1 (6 bases). The CDR3 spans 11 residues. Germline V gene sequence: CDR1 SQVTM, CDR2 ANQGSEA. V dropped 5 bases and J dropped 9 bases, with 11 bases sitting between them. The CDR3 coding sequence is TGCAGCGTTCGACAGGCCAGTGAGCAGTTCTTC. Translated: CSVRQASEQFF.

J is TRBJ2-4 and V is TRBV9, with TRBD2 matching over 7 bases. Germline V gene lookup returns CDR1 SGDLS and CDR2 YYNGEE. The J segment lost 5 bases and the V segment lost 0 bases, leaving 8 bases of the junction unmatched. The CDR3 covers 16 residues. CDR3 region: CASSVASAGPQNIQYF. The CDR3 DNA reads as TGTGCCAGCAGCGTAGCTTCAGCGGGACCTCAAAACATTCAGTACTTC.

The rearrangement uses TRBV2 and TRBJ2-1; D is possibly TRBD2 (5 bases). The length of the CDR3 is 16 residues. CDR1 and CDR2 (germline): SNHLY, FYNNEI. The V gene lost 11 bases and the J gene lost 0 bases, with 20 bases spanning the gap. Here the CDR3 reads CAGQAGSRSSYNEQFF. In nucleotides, the CDR3 is TGTGCCGGCCAGGCGGGCTCCCGGAGCTCCTACAATGAGCAGTTCTTC.

V and J are TRBV4-1 and TRBJ2-2; 10 bases are a match to TRBD1. Per germline, CDR1 MGHRA and CDR2 YSYEKL. This CDR3 has 16 amino acids. V trimming: 1 base; J trimming: 4 bases; junction bases outside the gene matches: 3. The CDR3: CASSQVRTGGTGELFF. CDR3 DNA sequence: TGCGCCAGCAGCCAAGTTAGGACAGGGGGCACCGGGGAGCTGTTTTTT.

This chain uses TRBV29-1 with TRBJ2-7, with 9 bases that match TRBD1. The ends lost 4 bases at V and 3 bases at J; junction bases unmatched: 7. CDR3 length equals 14 residues. Germline-derived CDR1 and CDR2 are SQVTM and ANQGSEA. The CDR3 reads CSVVKGQGYYEQYF. As DNA, the CDR3 is TGCAGCGTTGTAAAGGGACAGGGATACTACGAGCAGTACTTC.

The V gene is TRBV29-1, the J gene TRBJ1-1; D is perhaps TRBD1 (6 bases). This CDR3 comprises 17 residues. Germline values: CDR1 SQVTM, CDR2 ANQGSEA. V lost 1 base, J lost 4 bases, and 22 bases lay in between. The CDR3 coding sequence is TGCAGCGTTGAAGCACAGGGAAACGATAAGCCCCTCACTGAAGCTTTCTTT. Its translation is CSVEAQGNDKPLTEAFF.

The V gene is TRBV19, the J gene TRBJ2-1; D is unclear. The germline CDR1 and CDR2 sequences are LNHDA and SQIVND (reference sequence). The V gene lost 0 bases and the J gene lost 10 bases, with 10 bases spanning the gap. The CDR3 contains 13 residues. The CDR3 bases are TGTGCCAGTAGTATAGAGGGCCGCATGGAGCAGTTCTTC. Protein sequence: CASSIEGRMEQFF.

This sequence joins TRBV18 and TRBJ2-5, with D possibly TRBD2 on 5 matching bases. The germline V gene encodes CDR1 KGHSH and CDR2 LQKENI. This CDR3 spans 15 amino acids. Trimming took 5 bases from V and 0 from J, leaving 13 bases between them. CDR3 sequence (DNA): TGTGCCAGCTCATTAGGACTGGGTTACCAAGAGACCCAGTACTTC. It encodes CASSLGLGYQETQYF.

The chain is built from TRBV11-2 and TRBJ2-1; tentatively, D is TRBD2 (6 bases). V lost 3 bases and J lost 7, with 16 bases in between. This CDR3 has 15 amino acids. Per germline, CDR1 SGHAT and CDR2 FQNNGV. CDR3 DNA: TGTGCCAGCAGCTTCATTGTGGGAGGAAGAAATGAGCAGTTCTTC. Translating it yields CASSFIVGGRNEQFF.

The chain has TRBV19 and TRBJ2-7, with TRBD2 identical over 11 bases. The trim removed 0 bases at V and 3 bases at J, leaving 1 base unmatched. Germline V gives CDR1 LNHDA, CDR2 SQIVND (reference sequence). The CDR3 spans 15 residues. The CDR3 DNA reads as TGTGCCAGTAGTATAGAGACTAGCGGGGTCTACGAGCAGTACTTC. Translated: CASSIETSGVYEQYF.

The table lists this clone with a few counts. The chain uses TRBV11-3 and TRBJ2-1, with 10 bases aligning to TRBD1. CDR1 is SGHNT, CDR2 YENEEA, per germline. This CDR3 spans 15 amino acids. J lost 3 bases, V lost 5 bases, and 4 bases had no gene match. CDR3 bases: TGTGCCAGCAGCGGGGGACAGGGGTTCTACAATGAGCAGTTCTTC. Amino acids: CASSGGQGFYNEQFF.

The gene calls are TRBV10-2 and TRBJ1-2; no reliable D call. The germline gives CDR1 WSHSY, CDR2 SAAADI. The V gene lost 2 bases and the J gene lost 0 bases, with 4 bases spanning the gap. This CDR3 spans 13 amino acids. The CDR3: CASSETANYGYTF. CDR3 coding DNA: TGCGCCAGCAGTGAGACAGCTAACTATGGCTACACCTTC.

The chain has TRBV3-1 (or the pseudogene TRBV3-2) and TRBJ1-5; TRBD1 matches at 7 bases. V was pared by 1 base and J by 2 bases, with 2 bases of the junction left unmatched. The CDR3 contains 15 residues. Germline CDR1 LGHDT, CDR2 YNNKEL (reference sequence). The CDR3 sequence is CASSQGQGRNQPQHF. The CDR3 bases are TGTGCCAGCAGCCAAGGACAGGGACGCAATCAGCCCCAGCATTTT.

J is TRBJ2-2 and V is TRBV3-1 (or the pseudogene TRBV3-2); D ambiguous. Germline V CDR1 and CDR2: LGHDT, YNNKEL (reference sequence). This CDR3 spans 13 amino acids. The V gene lost 1 base and the J gene lost 4 bases, with 4 bases spanning the gap. For the CDR3, the DNA is TGTGCCAGCAGCCAAGGAGGCACCGGGGAGCTGTTTTTT. Amino acids: CASSQGGTGELFF.

The chain joins TRBV16 to TRBJ1-5, with TRBD1 matching over 9 bases. There are 15 residues in the CDR3. The V and J ends lost 2 bases and 4 bases, in that order; junction bases with no gene match: 3. CDR1 and CDR2 (germline): KGHSY, FQNENV. This CDR3 is CASSQAGTGNQPQHF. The CDR3 bases are TGTGCCAGCAGCCAAGCCGGGACAGGGAATCAGCCCCAGCATTTT.

V gene TRBV5-6 combines with J gene TRBJ2-1; TRBD1 aligns across 8 bases. With 4 bases clipped from V and 4 bases from J, the junction kept 7 bases outside the gene matches. This CDR3 has 15 residues. CDR1 is SGHDT and CDR2 is YYEEEE in the germline V gene. Written as DNA, the CDR3 is TGTGCCAGCAGCCATCAGGGGGCATGGTACAATGAGCAGTTCTTC. Translating gives CASSHQGAWYNEQFF.

This chain uses TRBV7-9 with TRBJ2-2; 7 positions agree with TRBD1. CDR3 length equals 14 residues. Germline V gives CDR1 SEHNR, CDR2 FQNEAQ (reference sequence). J gave up 7 bases and V 0 bases, and 2 bases lay outside the gene matches. This CDR3 is CASSLAGGHGELFF. The CDR3 coding sequence is TGTGCCAGCAGCTTAGCAGGGGGCCACGGGGAGCTGTTTTTT.

This clone was recorded once. The gene calls are TRBV2 and TRBJ2-3; possible D gene TRBD2, 5 bases. This CDR3 contains 14 residues. V was clipped by 4 bases and J by 2 bases, with 10 bases between them. Germline lookup yields CDR1 SNHLY and CDR2 FYNNEI. The CDR3 is CASSASWATDTQYF. The CDR3, as DNA: TGTGCCAGCAGTGCTAGCTGGGCCACAGATACGCAGTATTTT.

The CDR3 bases are TGCAGTGCTAGTAGACAGTTCAATCAGCCCCAGCATTTT. This codes for CSASRQFNQPQHF. This chain uses TRBV20-1 with TRBJ1-5; TRBD1 might be the D (5 bases). Germline CDR1 reads DFQATT; CDR2 reads SNEGSKA (reference sequence). The CDR3 spans 13 residues. V dropped 3 bases and J dropped 3 bases, with 9 bases sitting between them.

This chain links TRBV9 with TRBJ2-7; 9 bases fit TRBD1. Germline assignment: CDR1 SGDLS and CDR2 YYNGEE. The V gene end was trimmed by 3 bases and the J gene end by 6 bases; junction bases not matched to a gene: 4. There are 13 residues in the CDR3. CDR3: CASSDGTGFEQYF. The CDR3 DNA reads as TGTGCCAGCAGCGACGGGACAGGGTTCGAGCAGTACTTC.

CDR3 region: CATSGQINTGELFF. The CDR3 coding sequence is TGTGCCACCAGTGGACAGATAAACACCGGGGAGCTGTTTTTT. The rearrangement links TRBV24-1 to TRBJ2-2; TRBD1 is a possible D gene (5 bases). CDR1 KGHDR and CDR2 SFDVKD come from the germline V gene. Trimming took 5 bases from V and 2 from J, leaving 8 bases between them. The CDR3 contains 14 residues.

The rearrangement links TRBV28 to TRBJ1-1, with 7 bases aligning to TRBD1. The V segment lost 7 bases and the J segment 3 bases; nucleotides outside the gene matches: 20. Germline-derived CDR1 and CDR2 are MDHEN and SYDVKM. CDR3 length: 18 amino acids. CDR3: CASTPLEWDRRDDTEAFF. CDR3 nucleotide sequence: TGTGCCAGCACCCCTCTCGAGTGGGACAGAAGGGACGACACTGAAGCTTTCTTT.